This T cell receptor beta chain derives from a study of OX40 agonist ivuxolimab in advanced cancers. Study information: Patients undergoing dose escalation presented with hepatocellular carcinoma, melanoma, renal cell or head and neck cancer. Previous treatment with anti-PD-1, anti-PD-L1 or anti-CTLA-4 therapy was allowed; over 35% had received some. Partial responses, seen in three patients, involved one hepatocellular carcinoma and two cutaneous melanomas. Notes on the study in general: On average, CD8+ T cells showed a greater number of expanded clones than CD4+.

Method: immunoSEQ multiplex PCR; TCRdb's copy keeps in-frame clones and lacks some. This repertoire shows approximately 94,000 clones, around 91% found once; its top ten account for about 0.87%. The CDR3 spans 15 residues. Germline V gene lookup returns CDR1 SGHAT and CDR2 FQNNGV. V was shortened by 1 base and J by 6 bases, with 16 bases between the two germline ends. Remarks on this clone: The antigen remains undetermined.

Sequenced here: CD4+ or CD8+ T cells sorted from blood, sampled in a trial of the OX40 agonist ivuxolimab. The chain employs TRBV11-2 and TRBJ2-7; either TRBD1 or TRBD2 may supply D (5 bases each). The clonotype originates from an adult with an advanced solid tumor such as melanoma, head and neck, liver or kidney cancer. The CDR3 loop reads CASSLGFGTDGEQYF. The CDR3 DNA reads TGTGCCAGCAGCTTAGGGTTCGGGACGGACGGCGAGCAGTACTTC. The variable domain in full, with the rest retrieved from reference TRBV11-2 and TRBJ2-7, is EAGVAQSPRYKIIEKRQSVAFWCNPISGHATLYWYQQILGQGPKLLIQFQNNGVVDDSQLPKDRFSAERLKGVDSTLKIQPAKLEDSAVYLCASSLGFGTDGEQYFGPGTRLTVT.